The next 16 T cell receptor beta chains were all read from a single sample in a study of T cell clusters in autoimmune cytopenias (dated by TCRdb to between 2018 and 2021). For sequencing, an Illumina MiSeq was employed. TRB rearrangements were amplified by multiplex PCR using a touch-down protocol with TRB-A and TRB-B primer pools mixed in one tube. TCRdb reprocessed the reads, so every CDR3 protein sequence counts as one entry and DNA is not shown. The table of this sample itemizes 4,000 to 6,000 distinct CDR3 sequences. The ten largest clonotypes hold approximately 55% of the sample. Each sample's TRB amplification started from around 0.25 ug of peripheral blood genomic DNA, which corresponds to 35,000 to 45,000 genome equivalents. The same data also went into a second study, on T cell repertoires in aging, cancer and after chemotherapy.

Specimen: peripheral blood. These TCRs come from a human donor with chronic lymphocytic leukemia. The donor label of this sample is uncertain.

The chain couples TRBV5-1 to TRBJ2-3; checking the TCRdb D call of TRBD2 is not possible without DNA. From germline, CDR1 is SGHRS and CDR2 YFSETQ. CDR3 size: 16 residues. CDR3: CASSLAAGRGGDTQYF.

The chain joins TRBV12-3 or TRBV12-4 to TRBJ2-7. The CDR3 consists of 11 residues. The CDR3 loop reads CASGTSGKQYF.

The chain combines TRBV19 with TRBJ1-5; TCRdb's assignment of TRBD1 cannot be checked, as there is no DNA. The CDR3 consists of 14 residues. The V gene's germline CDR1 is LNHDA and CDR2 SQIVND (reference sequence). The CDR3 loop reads CASSTTGPGQPQHF.

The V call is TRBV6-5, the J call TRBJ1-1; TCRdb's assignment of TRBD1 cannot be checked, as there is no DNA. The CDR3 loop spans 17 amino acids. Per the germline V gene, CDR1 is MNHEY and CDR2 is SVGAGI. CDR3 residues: CASSYSAGSGVNTEAFF.

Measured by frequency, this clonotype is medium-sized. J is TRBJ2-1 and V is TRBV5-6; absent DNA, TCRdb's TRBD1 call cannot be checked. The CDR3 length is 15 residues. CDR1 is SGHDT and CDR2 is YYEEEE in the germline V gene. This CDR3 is CASSFGDRAYNEQFF.

This CDR3 reads CASSSSTNNSPLHF. The chain carries TRBV7-9 and TRBJ1-6. The CDR3 is made up of 14 amino acids. The germline V gene has CDR1 SEHNR and CDR2 FQNEAQ (reference sequence).

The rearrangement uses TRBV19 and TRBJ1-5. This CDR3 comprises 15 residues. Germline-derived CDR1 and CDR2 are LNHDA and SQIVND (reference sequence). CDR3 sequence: CASRIVGVGNQPQHF. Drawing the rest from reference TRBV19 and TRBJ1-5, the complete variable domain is DGGITQSPKYLFRKEGQNVTLSCEQNLNHDAMYWYRQDPGQGLRLIYYSQIVNDFQKGDIAEGYSVSREKKESFPLTVTSAQKNPTAFYLCASRIVGVGNQPQHFGDGTRLSIL.

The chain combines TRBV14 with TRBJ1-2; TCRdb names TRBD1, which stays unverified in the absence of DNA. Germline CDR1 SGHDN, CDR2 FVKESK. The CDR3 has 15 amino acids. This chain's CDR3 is CASSVRQGWAYGYTF.

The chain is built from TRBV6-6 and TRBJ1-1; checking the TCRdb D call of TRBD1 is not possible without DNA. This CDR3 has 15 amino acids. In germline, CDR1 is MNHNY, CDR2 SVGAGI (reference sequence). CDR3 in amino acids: CASGLLGQGNTEAFF.

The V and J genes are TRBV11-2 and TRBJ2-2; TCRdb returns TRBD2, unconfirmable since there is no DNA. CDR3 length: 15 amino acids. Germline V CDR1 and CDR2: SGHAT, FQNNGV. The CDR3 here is CASSVVAGDTGELFF. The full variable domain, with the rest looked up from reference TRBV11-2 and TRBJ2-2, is EAGVAQSPRYKIIEKRQSVAFWCNPISGHATLYWYQQILGQGPKLLIQFQNNGVVDDSQLPKDRFSAERLKGVDSTLKIQPAKLEDSAVYLCASSVVAGDTGELFFGEGSRLTVL.

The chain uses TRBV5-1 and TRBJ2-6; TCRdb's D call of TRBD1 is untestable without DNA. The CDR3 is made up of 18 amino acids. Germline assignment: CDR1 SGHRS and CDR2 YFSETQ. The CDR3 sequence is CASSSARDRFSGANVLTF.

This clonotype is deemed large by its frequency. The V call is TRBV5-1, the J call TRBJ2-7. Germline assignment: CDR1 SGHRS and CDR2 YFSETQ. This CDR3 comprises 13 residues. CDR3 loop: CASSWDKTYEQYF.

This CDR3 is CASSLGLKSREFF. This chain uses TRBV11-2 with TRBJ2-1. The CDR3 covers 13 residues. CDR1 SGHAT and CDR2 FQNNGV come from the germline V gene.

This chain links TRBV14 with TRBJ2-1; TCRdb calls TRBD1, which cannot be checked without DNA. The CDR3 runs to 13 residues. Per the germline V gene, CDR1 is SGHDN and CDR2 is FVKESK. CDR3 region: CATSGQGYNEQFF.

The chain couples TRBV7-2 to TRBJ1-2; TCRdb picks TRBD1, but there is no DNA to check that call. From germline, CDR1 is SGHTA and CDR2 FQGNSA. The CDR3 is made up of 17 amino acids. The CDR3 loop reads CASSPRRGTGSLGGYTF. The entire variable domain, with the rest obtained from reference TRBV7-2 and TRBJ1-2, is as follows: GAGVSQSPSNKVTEKGKDVELRCDPISGHTALYWYRQSLGQGLEFLIYFQGNSAPDKSGLPSDRFSAERTGGSVSTLTIQRTQQEDSAVYLCASSPRRGTGSLGGYTFGSGTRLTVV.

The CDR3 region is CASSLVPGPNEKLFF. The chain uses TRBV6-6 and TRBJ1-4. Germline V gene lookup returns CDR1 MNHNY and CDR2 SVGAGI (reference sequence). The CDR3 extends over 15 amino acids.